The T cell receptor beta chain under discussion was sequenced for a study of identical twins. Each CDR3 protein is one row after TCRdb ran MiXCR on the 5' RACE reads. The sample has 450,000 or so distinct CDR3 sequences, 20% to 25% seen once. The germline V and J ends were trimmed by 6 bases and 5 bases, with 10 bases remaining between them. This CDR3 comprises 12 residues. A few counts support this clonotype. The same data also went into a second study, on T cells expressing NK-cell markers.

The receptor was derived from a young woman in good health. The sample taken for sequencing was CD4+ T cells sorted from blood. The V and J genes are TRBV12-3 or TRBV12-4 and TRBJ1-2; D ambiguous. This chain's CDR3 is CASSEREYGYTF. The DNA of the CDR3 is TGTGCCAGCAGCGAAAGGGAGTATGGCTACACCTTC.